The next 30 T cell receptor beta chains were all read from a single sample in a study of cytomegalovirus exposure and HLA in healthy donors. Libraries were prepared by immunoSEQ multiplex PCR; TCRdb keeps only in-frame clonotypes and omits some of them. Of approximately 150,000 clones in the sample, around nine tenths are singletons; the top ten hold 2% to 3%. Input material: PBMCs. Receptor source: a man between 18 and 29 years old in good health and CMV-seropositive.

The chain couples TRBV2 to TRBJ2-1; perhaps TRBD2 as D (5 bases). The germline V and J ends were trimmed by 4 bases and 3 bases, with 10 bases remaining between them. The CDR3 runs to 14 residues. Germline CDR1 SNHLY, CDR2 FYNNEI. CDR3 amino acids: CASSVRGLYNEQFF. DNA of the CDR3: TGTGCCAGCAGTGTTCGGGGTCTCTACAATGAGCAGTTCTTC.

The rearrangement uses TRBV11-1 and TRBJ1-1; no clear D. Trimming cost V 8 bases and J 0 bases, with 10 bases left between them. Germline CDR1 SGHAT, CDR2 FQDESV (reference sequence). The CDR3 totals 13 residues. In DNA form, the CDR3 reads TGTGCCAGCGGGCTCAGCTTGAACACTGAAGCTTTCTTT. It specifies CASGLSLNTEAFF.

The chain employs TRBV5-1 and TRBJ2-1, with 12 bases lining up with TRBD2. Germline V gene sequence: CDR1 SGHRS, CDR2 YFSETQ. Trimming at V came to 0 bases and at J to 8 bases, leaving 0 bases not matched to a gene. CDR3 length: 14 residues. The CDR3 sequence: CASSLASGGDEQFF. The CDR3 bases are TGCGCCAGCAGCTTGGCTAGCGGGGGGGATGAGCAGTTCTTC.

The genes are TRBV9 and TRBJ2-7, with 11 nucleotides matching TRBD1. The CDR3 loop spans 14 amino acids. The germline CDR1 and CDR2 sequences are SGDLS and YYNGEE. The ends lost 3 bases at V and 6 bases at J; junction bases unmatched: 5. The CDR3 spells CASSAGQGAGEQYF. CDR3 sequence (DNA): TGTGCCAGCAGCGCTGGACAGGGGGCTGGCGAGCAGTACTTC.

This chain joins TRBV19 and TRBJ2-1; tentative D call: TRBD1 (6 bases). The CDR3 length is 14 residues. Looked up from germline, CDR1 is LNHDA and CDR2 is SQIVND (reference sequence). Trimming took off 5 bases at V and 6 bases at J, with 14 bases between the two ends. This CDR3 is CASSSSTGLNEQFF. The CDR3 DNA reads TGTGCCAGTAGTTCTTCGACAGGCCTCAATGAGCAGTTCTTC.

The rearrangement links TRBV6-5 to TRBJ1-3, with D possibly being TRBD1 (5 bases). This CDR3 has 13 amino acids. The V end was cut by 6 bases, the J end by 0 bases, with 6 bases between. Germline V gene data show CDR1 as MNHEY and CDR2 as SVGAGI. Written as DNA, the CDR3 is TGTGCCAGCAGGACAGTCTCTGGAAACACCATATATTTT. Its protein is CASRTVSGNTIYF.

This sequence joins TRBV7-2 and TRBJ1-5; D is undetermined. V shed 5 bases and J shed 4 bases, with 9 bases lying between them. CDR1 is SGHTA and CDR2 is FQGNSA in the germline V gene. This CDR3 is 13 amino acids long. The chain's CDR3 is CASSVSLNQPQHF. The CDR3 DNA sequence: TGTGCCAGCAGCGTATCCCTGAATCAGCCCCAGCATTTT.

This chain's CDR3 is CRFYKGLANTGELFF. CDR3 nucleotide sequence: TGCAGATTTTACAAGGGACTAGCGAACACCGGGGAGCTGTTTTTT. The chain has TRBV29-1 and TRBJ2-2; 8 nucleotides match TRBD2. Germline V gene data show CDR1 as SQVTM and CDR2 as ANQGSEA. The CDR3 spans 15 residues.

This sequence joins TRBV19 and TRBJ2-7; TRBD1 is a possible D gene (5 bases). Trimming cost V 1 base and J 3 bases, with 16 bases left between them. The CDR3 is 16 residues long. Germline loops: CDR1 LNHDA, CDR2 SQIVND (reference sequence). Here the CDR3 DNA reads TGTGCCAGTAGTATAGGGAGCCCCTCAGGGTTCTACGAGCAGTACTTC. It is translated as CASSIGSPSGFYEQYF.

V is TRBV18 and J is TRBJ1-4; D is undetermined. From germline, CDR1 is KGHSH and CDR2 LQKENI. Between the trimmed V and J ends, which lost 5 bases and 8 bases, there was a span of 15 bases. CDR3 length equals 14 residues. CDR3 protein: CASSATNTEEKLFF. The CDR3 nucleotides read TGTGCCAGCTCAGCTACAAACACAGAGGAAAAACTGTTTTTT.

A remark on this clone: This specimen includes other DNA sequences encoding the same CDR3. J is TRBJ2-7 and V is TRBV6-5; 11 nucleotides align to TRBD2. V lost 2 bases and J lost 3; bases outside the gene matches: 0. The V gene's germline CDR1 is MNHEY and CDR2 SVGAGI. CDR3 length: 14 residues. CDR3 nucleotides: TGTGCCAGCAGTTACGGGACTAGCGGCTACGAGCAGTACTTC. The encoded protein is CASSYGTSGYEQYF.

The V gene is TRBV5-4, the J gene TRBJ2-7; a weak D match, TRBD2 (6 bases). The CDR3 runs to 15 residues. Germline V gene data show CDR1 as SGHNT and CDR2 as YYREEE (reference sequence). V was cut by 0 bases and J by 2 bases, with 12 bases left in between. CDR3 residues: CASSLAAGRPYEQYF. Written as DNA, the CDR3 is TGTGCCAGCAGCTTGGCCGCGGGGCGTCCCTACGAGCAGTACTTC.

The chain recombines TRBV11-2 with TRBJ1-1; 7 bases map to TRBD1. Germline V lookup: CDR1 SGHAT, CDR2 FQNNGV. Trimming cost V 5 bases and J 8 bases; bases outside gene matches: 11. The CDR3 length is 14 residues. The CDR3 region has the DNA TGTGCCAGCAGCCACCAGAGGGGGCGGTCGGAAGCTTTCTTT. Its translation: CASSHQRGRSEAFF.

The chain couples TRBV27 to TRBJ2-3, with 13 bases identical to TRBD2. Germline V gene sequence: CDR1 MNHEY, CDR2 SMNVEV (reference sequence). The CDR3 runs 15 residues. The trim removed 7 bases at V and 3 bases at J, leaving 4 bases unmatched. CDR3 sequence (DNA): TGTGCCAGCATCTGGACTAGCGGGAGAACAGATACGCAGTATTTT. Residues: CASIWTSGRTDTQYF.

The chain joins TRBV7-2 to TRBJ2-7; 8 nucleotides match TRBD1. CDR3 size: 14 residues. CDR1 and CDR2 (germline): SGHTA, FQGNSA. V trimming: 5 bases; J trimming: 2 bases; junction bases outside the gene matches: 5. CDR3 nucleotides: TGTGCCAGCAGCCAGACAGGGGCGGCCTACGAGCAGTACTTC. Protein sequence: CASSQTGAAYEQYF.

The chain employs TRBV29-1 and TRBJ2-5; possibly TRBD1 for D (6 bases). Germline V lookup: CDR1 SQVTM, CDR2 ANQGSEA. The V end was cut by 3 bases, the J end by 1 base, with 9 bases between. This CDR3 is 13 amino acids long. CDR3 residues: CSVEAGAQETQYF. For the CDR3, the DNA is TGCAGCGTTGAGGCAGGGGCCCAAGAGACCCAGTACTTC.

This clone was detected a few times. This rearrangement joins TRBV7-9 to TRBJ2-7, with 11 bases lining up with TRBD2. This CDR3 has 15 residues. Germline V lookup: CDR1 SEHNR, CDR2 FQNEAQ (reference sequence). V was pared by 5 bases and J by 0 bases, with 3 bases of the junction left unmatched. The DNA of the CDR3 is TGTGCCAGCAGCCGAACTAGCGGGGGCTCCTACGAGCAGTACTTC. Translating gives CASSRTSGGSYEQYF. The variable domain in full, with the rest retrieved from reference TRBV7-9 and TRBJ2-7, is DTGVSQNPRHKITKRGQNVTFRCDPISEHNRLYWYRQTLGQGPEFLTYFQNEAQLEKSRLLSDRFSAERPKGSFSTLEIQRTEQGDSAMYLCASSRTSGGSYEQYFGPGTRLTVT.

The rearrangement uses TRBV19 and TRBJ2-7; a weak D match, TRBD1 (6 bases). The CDR3 consists of 14 residues. Trimming took 3 bases from V and 2 from J, leaving 11 bases between them. Germline V gene sequence: CDR1 LNHDA, CDR2 SQIVND (reference sequence). This chain's CDR3 is CASSIRGSPYEQYF. CDR3 nucleotide sequence: TGTGCCAGTAGTATCAGGGGAAGCCCCTACGAGCAGTACTTC.

This chain uses TRBV7-6 with TRBJ2-7, with 9 bases lining up with TRBD1. V was pared by 5 bases and J by 1 base, with 6 bases of the junction left unmatched. Germline-derived CDR1 and CDR2 are SGHVS and FNYEAQ. There are 15 residues in the CDR3. Written as DNA, the CDR3 is TGTGCCAGCAGCGCAACCGGACAGGGGTCCTACGAGCAGTACTTC. It is translated as CASSATGQGSYEQYF.

The J gene is TRBJ1-1, the V gene TRBV29-1; the D gene is possibly TRBD1 (5 bases). The germline gives CDR1 SQVTM, CDR2 ANQGSEA. The germline V and J ends were trimmed by 3 bases and 0 bases, with 8 bases remaining between them. This CDR3 has 13 amino acids. The CDR3 sequence is CSVEQGMNTEAFF. The CDR3 DNA reads TGCAGCGTTGAGCAGGGTATGAACACTGAAGCTTTCTTT.

This chain links TRBV27 with TRBJ2-4, with D tentatively TRBD2 (5 bases). Germline assignment: CDR1 MNHEY and CDR2 SMNVEV (reference sequence). V lost 6 bases, J lost 7 bases, and 16 bases lay in between. The CDR3 spans 14 residues. The CDR3 DNA is TGTGCCAGCAGCCAAACTAGGACGATGAACATTCAGTACTTC. This encodes CASSQTRTMNIQYF.

This clone was detected once. The chain uses TRBV7-8 and TRBJ1-1; no definite D call. The CDR3 is 13 residues long. CDR1 and CDR2 from the germline V gene are SGHVS and FQNEAQ. V was shortened by 5 bases and J by 0 bases, with 7 bases between the two germline ends. The CDR3 DNA sequence: TGTGCCAGCAGCCCACAAGTGAACACTGAAGCTTTCTTT. This encodes CASSPQVNTEAFF.

The rearrangement uses TRBV6-5 and TRBJ2-3; 9 bases map to TRBD2. With V trimmed by 0 bases and J by 6 bases, 7 bases remained unmatched. The CDR3 totals 16 residues. From germline, CDR1 is MNHEY and CDR2 SVGAGI. The CDR3 region has the DNA TGTGCCAGCAGTTACTCGGGTAGCGGGAGCTCCGATACGCAGTATTTT. This gives the protein CASSYSGSGSSDTQYF.

V usage is TRBV14 and J usage is TRBJ2-7; 7 bases match TRBD2. This CDR3 spans 12 amino acids. Trimming cost V 4 bases and J 6 bases; bases outside gene matches: 3. The germline CDR1 and CDR2 sequences are SGHDN and FVKESK. CDR3 in amino acids: CASSPGRLEQYF. The CDR3 bases are TGTGCCAGCAGCCCCGGGAGGCTCGAGCAGTACTTC.

J is TRBJ2-1 and V is TRBV29-1; 7 nucleotides match TRBD2. With V trimmed by 5 bases and J by 4 bases, 5 bases remained unmatched. Germline CDR1 is SQVTM and CDR2 is ANQGSEA. The CDR3 spans 13 residues. The DNA of the CDR3 is TGCAGCGTTCTGGCGGGGGTTTACAATGAGCAGTTCTTC. Amino acid sequence: CSVLAGVYNEQFF.

The count of this clone is one. J is TRBJ2-1 and V is TRBV28, with D uncertain. The length of the CDR3 is 15 residues. The germline gives CDR1 MDHEN, CDR2 SYDVKM. Between the trimmed V and J ends, which lost 6 bases and 8 bases, there was a span of 20 bases. The CDR3 reads CASSVGPVRSDEQFF. The CDR3 bases are TGTGCCAGCAGCGTGGGCCCTGTCCGTTCGGATGAGCAGTTCTTC.

The chain joins TRBV6-1 to TRBJ2-7, with D possibly matching TRBD2 (6 bases). The CDR3 spans 15 residues. The V end lost 6 bases, the J end lost 2 bases, and 17 bases lay between the germline ends. Germline values: CDR1 MNHNS, CDR2 SASEGT. The DNA of the CDR3 is TGTGCCAGCAGCCCCCGGGACTTGGCTACCTACGAGCAGTACTTC. Amino acid sequence: CASSPRDLATYEQYF.

The chain links TRBV19 to TRBJ1-5, with D maybe TRBD1 (6 bases). The ends were cut back, 8 bases at V and 4 bases at J, with 18 bases in the middle. This CDR3 is built from 15 residues. CDR1 and CDR2 from the germline V gene are LNHDA and SQIVND (reference sequence). CDR3 amino acids: CASGLSNRANQPQHF. CDR3 coding DNA: TGTGCCAGTGGCCTGTCGAACAGGGCTAATCAGCCCCAGCATTTT.

The chain is built from TRBV23-1 and TRBJ1-2; D ambiguous. TRBV23-1 is filed as an ORF, its function uncertain. The CDR3 loop spans 13 amino acids. Trimming stripped 2 bases from V and 2 bases from J, with 6 bases between. The DNA of the CDR3 is TGCGCCAGCAGTCAAGGCAGAAACTATGGCTACACCTTC. This translates into CASSQGRNYGYTF.

The rearrangement links TRBV4-1 to TRBJ2-6, with a weak D call TRBD1 (6 bases). The CDR3 extends over 18 amino acids. Germline CDR1 and CDR2: MGHRA and YSYEKL. The V end was cut by 0 bases, the J end by 0 bases, with 12 bases between. CDR3 protein: CASSQDERGYSGANVLTF. CDR3 nucleotides: TGCGCCAGCAGCCAAGACGAGAGGGGGTACTCTGGGGCCAACGTCCTGACTTTC.